These T cell receptor beta chains were read from a single sample in a study of blood T cell repertoires in COVID-19. Measured with immunoSEQ multiplex PCR; TCRdb has only the in-frame clones, and not every one. Here the sample spans 200,000 to 250,000 clones, over 80% being singletons. Sequenced material: PBMCs or T cells enriched from blood (not recorded which). These receptors all stem from a woman under 30 who had recovered from COVID-19. The CDR3 runs from the conserved cysteine through the conserved F or W. A D gene is named only where the DNA matches it firmly. Not every row has a clone size; where given, it reads once, few, many or a size class.

clone_size	cdr3_length	v_call	d_call	j_call	cdr3_nt	cdr3_aa
.	12	TRBV7-9	.	TRBJ2-1	TGTGCCAGCAGCTTCGGGTTGGATGAGCAGTTCTTC	CASSFGLDEQFF
.	16	TRBV3-1/TRBV3-2	.	TRBJ1-3	TGTGCCAGCAGTCCCCCTCGGGGGATGAAAGGAAACACCATATATTTT	CASSPPRGMKGNTIYF
.	15	TRBV27	.	TRBJ2-2	TGTGCCAGCAGTTTCCAACAGGGGAACACCGGGGAGCTGTTTTTT	CASSFQQGNTGELFF
.	15	TRBV28	TRBD1	TRBJ1-5	TGTGCCAGCAGTCCCGGACAGGGACAAAGTCAGCCCCAGCATTTT	CASSPGQGQSQPQHF
.	19	TRBV23-1	.	TRBJ2-3	TGCGCCAGCAGTCGAGAATCGGGGGGCCCCCGAAGGTCGCTAGGCACGCAGTATTTT	CASSRESGGPRRSLGTQYF
.	16	TRBV2	TRBD1	TRBJ1-1	TGTGCCAGCAGTGTGACAGGGAAAGGTGGGGACACTGAAGCTTTCTTT	CASSVTGKGGDTEAFF
.	15	TRBV5-1	.	TRBJ1-5	TGCGCCAGCAGCTTGTGGGGGGAAAGCAATCAGCCCCAGCATTTT	CASSLWGESNQPQHF
.	12	TRBV12-3/TRBV12-4	.	TRBJ2-7	TGTGCCAGCGCTCACAGCTCCTACGAGCAGTACTTC	CASAHSSYEQYF
.	13	TRBV11-2	.	TRBJ2-1	TGTGCCAGCAGCTCCCGACGGGACAATGAGCAGTTCTTC	CASSSRRDNEQFF
once	11	TRBV6-5	.	TRBJ1-5	TGTGCCACCAATAGCAATCAGCCCCAGCATTTT	CATNSNQPQHF
.	14	TRBV10-1	.	TRBJ1-4	TGCGCCAGCAGTGTTGGGAGAGGAGATGAAAAACTGTTTTTT	CASSVGRGDEKLFF
.	16	TRBV18	TRBD2	TRBJ2-7	TGTGCCAGCTCAACGAACCGAGGACTAGCGGGAGAAGAGCAGTACTTC	CASSTNRGLAGEEQYF
.	16	TRBV10-3	TRBD1	TRBJ1-1	TGTGCCATCAGTTCCAAGAGCGGACAGGGCCGCTATGAAGCTTTCTTT	CAISSKSGQGRYEAFF
once	13	TRBV5-4	.	TRBJ1-2	TGTGCCAGCAGCTTTTTTGGCGGTCGTGGCTACACCTTC	CASSFFGGRGYTF
.	14	TRBV11-2	TRBD1	TRBJ1-2	TGTGCCAGCAGCCCGGGACAGGGAGCCTATGGCTACACCTTC	CASSPGQGAYGYTF
.	15	TRBV5-4	TRBD1	TRBJ2-1	TGTGCCAGCAGCCACCCGAGGGGGCCTTTGAATGAGCAGTTCTTC	CASSHPRGPLNEQFF
.	15	TRBV11-2	TRBD2	TRBJ2-2	TGTGCCAGCAGCCTAGCGGGGGCGAACACCGGGGAGCTGTTTTTT	CASSLAGANTGELFF
once	16	TRBV14	TRBD2	TRBJ2-4	TGTGCCAGCAGCCGAACTAGCGGGAGGGCGAAAAACATTCAGTACTTC	CASSRTSGRAKNIQYF
.	16	TRBV7-2	.	TRBJ1-3	TGTGCCAGCAGCTTAGGTCCCCACAGGGTTGGAAACACCATATATTTT	CASSLGPHRVGNTIYF
.	13	TRBV6-1	.	TRBJ1-2	TGTGCCAGCAGTGAACGGCCCCTGACAGGCTACACCTTC	CASSERPLTGYTF
.	13	TRBV3-1/TRBV3-2	.	TRBJ2-7	TGTGCCAGCAGCCACAGGGGGGCCTACGAGCAGTACTTC	CASSHRGAYEQYF
.	13	TRBV29-1	.	TRBJ1-1	TGCAGCGTTGAACTGCCAACAGACACTGAAGCTTTCTTT	CSVELPTDTEAFF
.	13	TRBV28	TRBD1	TRBJ2-1	TGTGCCAGCACGTACCTGGACAGGGGATCGCAGTTCTTC	CASTYLDRGSQFF
.	16	TRBV27	.	TRBJ1-2	TGTGCCAGCAGTTCCCTTGCACAGGGATTGAACTATGGCTACACCTTC	CASSSLAQGLNYGYTF
.	16	TRBV24-1	TRBD1	TRBJ2-5	TGTGCCACCAGTGATTCGGGGACAGTGGGGCAAGAGACCCAGTACTTC	CATSDSGTVGQETQYF
.	14	TRBV15	TRBD1	TRBJ1-5	TGTGCCACCAGCATCCACAGGGGGCTACAGCCCCAGCATTTT	CATSIHRGLQPQHF
few	13	TRBV6-6	.	TRBJ1-5	TGTGCCAGCAGTTACTCCGACATTCAGCCCCAGCATTTT	CASSYSDIQPQHF
.	15	TRBV18	.	TRBJ1-4	TGTGCCAGCTCACCGGGAGGGACCCACCGCGAAAAACTGTTTTTT	CASSPGGTHREKLFF
.	15	TRBV24-1	TRBD1	TRBJ2-5	TGTGCCACCAGTGACCCGGACAGGACACCCGAGACCCAGTACTTC	CATSDPDRTPETQYF
.	16	TRBV7-7	TRBD2	TRBJ2-1	TGTGCTAGCAGCTTAGCAGCGGGGGGCGCCTACAATGAGCAGTTCTTC	CASSLAAGGAYNEQFF
.	15	TRBV2	TRBD1	TRBJ1-5	TGTGCCAGCAGATCCGGGACAGGGGTTAATCAGCCCCAGCATTTT	CASRSGTGVNQPQHF
.	14	TRBV28	.	TRBJ1-5	TGTGCCAGCAGTTTTCGGACACTCAATCAGCCCCAGCATTTT	CASSFRTLNQPQHF
.	10	TRBV2	.	TRBJ2-7	TGTGCCAGCATAGCCTACGAGCAGTACTTC	CASIAYEQYF
.	16	TRBV7-8	TRBD2	TRBJ2-7	TGTGCCAGCAGCTCAGGACTAGCGGGGGGGCTTTATGAGCAGTACTTC	CASSSGLAGGLYEQYF
.	16	TRBV10-3	.	TRBJ2-3	TGTGCCATCAGTGAGCGTGGACACCTTCTCACAGATACGCAGTATTTT	CAISERGHLLTDTQYF
.	14	TRBV5-5	.	TRBJ2-7	TGTGCCAGCAGCTTGCGCAGGTCCCTTTACGAGCAGTACTTC	CASSLRRSLYEQYF
.	15	TRBV25-1	TRBD2	TRBJ2-2	TGTGCCAGCAGTCCTTCGACTAGCGGGGAGGGGGAGCTGTTTTTT	CASSPSTSGEGELFF
.	17	TRBV15	.	TRBJ2-1	TGTGCCACCAGCAGAGATAACCGAGGGAGGAGGTCGGATGAGCAGTTCTTC	CATSRDNRGRRSDEQFF
.	17	TRBV11-2	.	TRBJ2-1	TGTGCCAGCAGCCCATATTTCCCGGACAGCCCCTACAATGAGCAGTTCTTC	CASSPYFPDSPYNEQFF
.	15	TRBV2	.	TRBJ1-4	TGTGCCAGCAGTTGGACAGCAGCAACTAATGAAAAACTGTTTTTT	CASSWTAATNEKLFF
once	17	TRBV28	TRBD1	TRBJ1-2	TGTGCCAGCAGTTCGTCGGGACAGGGGGGAAATTTAGCTGGCTACACCTTC	CASSSSGQGGNLAGYTF
.	11	TRBV25-1	.	TRBJ2-5	TGTGCCAGCAGCCTCCAAGAGACCCAGTACTTC	CASSLQETQYF
.	15	TRBV19	TRBD1	TRBJ2-3	TGTGCCAGTAGTACCGGACAGGGCAACACAGATACGCAGTATTTT	CASSTGQGNTDTQYF
.	15	TRBV4-1	.	TRBJ1-3	TGCGCCAGCAGACATATTGCGGATTCTGGAAACACCATATATTTT	CASRHIADSGNTIYF
.	13	TRBV7-8	.	TRBJ2-5	TGTGCCAGCAGTCACCGGGGGCAAGAGACCCAGTACTTC	CASSHRGQETQYF
.	15	TRBV4-1	TRBD1	TRBJ2-7	TGCGCCAGCAGCCTTCGGACAGGGGAGCGGGGCGAGCAGTACTTC	CASSLRTGERGEQYF
.	15	TRBV6-5	.	TRBJ1-6	TGTGCCAGCAGTTACGCAGGGGATTATAATTCACCCCTCCACTTT	CASSYAGDYNSPLHF
.	15	TRBV4-1	.	TRBJ1-1	TGCGCCAGCAGCCAGGCCCCCCCTGGTAACACTGAAGCTTTCTTT	CASSQAPPGNTEAFF